The clone carrying this T cell receptor (beta chain) has more than one count but fewer than ten. Its antigen is currently unknown. In TCRdb, the 5' RACE reads were re-called with MiXCR into one record per CDR3 protein. The repertoire consists of approximately 500,000 distinct CDR3 sequences, with less than 25% occurring once and the leading ten covering around 3%. Germline assignment: CDR1 LGHDT and CDR2 YNNKEL (reference sequence). V lost 4 bases to trimming and J lost 7 bases, with 17 bases between them. This CDR3 has 16 residues. The source of the sample is a study of identical twins. Points from the study as a whole: For out-of-frame beta sequences, excess twin sharing was weaker.

This sample also belongs to another study, concerning T cells expressing NK-cell markers. That paper adds: In sorted CD3+CD56+NKG2C+, CD3+CD56+NKG2C- and CD3+CD56-NKG2C+ T cells, TCR beta repertoires were obtained. There were seven HCMV-seropositive donors and one seronegative donor among the eight sequenced. The share of CD8+ T cells held by dominant NKG2C+ clonotypes was about 1.0-7.5% in about 6 donors.

The receptor was derived from a woman between 18 and 29 years old in good health. The sequenced sample was CD4+ T cells sorted from blood. This sequence joins TRBV3-1 and TRBJ1-6; D perhaps matches TRBD1 (5 bases). CDR3 in DNA: TGTGCCAGCAGCCTCCGCCGGGGGAGGCTGAATTCACCCCTCCACTTT. It codes for CASSLRRGRLNSPLHF. Filled out from reference TRBV3-1 and TRBJ1-6, the complete variable domain reads DTAVSQTPKYLVTQMGNDKSIKCEQNLGHDTMYWYKQDSKKFLKIMFSYNNKELIINETVPNRFSPKSPDKAHLNLHINSLELGDSAVYFCASSLRRGRLNSPLHFGNGTRLTVT.